The 27 T cell receptor beta chains reported below all come from one sample, sequenced in a study of T-cell reconstitution after alpha-beta-depleted transplantation in children. Unique molecular identifiers tagged the TCRbeta library. TCRdb reanalysed the PCR reads using MiXCR and keeps one entry per CDR3 protein. The table records around 300,000 distinct CDR3 sequences, under 14% of them present only once. Source: peripheral blood, taken 180 days after TCRalphabeta/CD19-depleted stem cell transplant. These receptors came from a male patient aged 2-9 years who had a stem cell transplant for chronic granulomatous disease, so the T cells may come from the graft donor.

This clonotype was counted many times. The chain is built from TRBV20-1 and TRBJ2-7, with 9 bases matching TRBD1. Germline trimming cut 1 base from V and 3 bases from J; bases unmatched to any gene: 7. The CDR3 length is 15 residues. The germline V gene encodes CDR1 DFQATT and CDR2 SNEGSKA (reference sequence). CDR3 DNA: TGCAGTGCTAGAGGGGGGGACAGGGATTACTACGAGCAGTACTTC. Amino acids: CSARGGDRDYYEQYF.

This clonotype was detected many times. The chain joins TRBV20-1 to TRBJ1-2; D gene uncertain. V lost 6 bases and J 7 bases, leaving 12 bases between the germline ends. CDR1 is DFQATT and CDR2 is SNEGSKA in the germline V gene (reference sequence). This CDR3 is built from 11 residues. CDR3 region: CSAPEAFGYTF. Here the CDR3 DNA reads TGCAGTGCCCCCGAAGCGTTTGGCTACACCTTC.

This clonotype was seen ten or more times. V and J are TRBV27 and TRBJ1-3; D is perhaps TRBD1 (6 bases). Germline CDR1 and CDR2: MNHEY and SMNVEV (reference sequence). The CDR3 extends over 13 amino acids. Trimming took 4 bases from V and 4 from J, leaving 8 bases between them. The CDR3, as DNA: TGTGCCAGCAGTTCACAGGGAGGAAACACCATATATTTT. It is translated as CASSSQGGNTIYF.

This clonotype was found many times. V gene TRBV12-3 or TRBV12-4 combines with J gene TRBJ1-1, with 8 bases lining up with TRBD1. After removal of 2 bases from V and 3 bases from J, the junction contained 2 bases not matched to a gene. The CDR3 length is 14 residues. The CDR3 reads CASSLNRGDTEAFF. DNA of the CDR3: TGTGCCAGCAGTTTAAACAGGGGGGACACTGAAGCTTTCTTT.

This clonotype was seen many times. The rearrangement joins TRBV4-3 to TRBJ1-2; D unclear. CDR1 is LGHNA and CDR2 is YSLEER in the germline V gene. The CDR3 is 14 amino acids. Trimming pared 0 bases from V and 8 bases from J, leaving 13 bases between. The CDR3 here is CASSQDGLPQGYTF. For the CDR3, the DNA is TGCGCCAGCAGCCAAGATGGACTTCCCCAGGGCTACACCTTC.

This clonotype was counted many times. This chain links TRBV20-1 with TRBJ1-5; 7 bases map to TRBD1. V was clipped by 5 bases and J by 3 bases; unmatched bases: 4. Per the germline V gene, CDR1 is DFQATT and CDR2 is SNEGSKA (reference sequence). The length of the CDR3 is 13 residues. CDR3: CSAVQGPNQPQHF. DNA of the CDR3: TGCAGTGCTGTACAGGGGCCCAATCAGCCCCAGCATTTT.

This clonotype was seen ten or more times. The chain recombines TRBV18 with TRBJ1-1; D gene ambiguous. Germline CDR1 and CDR2: KGHSH and LQKENI. The CDR3 length is 11 residues. Between the trimmed V and J ends, which lost 3 bases and 11 bases, there was a span of 10 bases. The CDR3 region has the DNA TGTGCCAGCTCACCGGCGGAAGGTGCTTTCTTT. It translates to CASSPAEGAFF.

This clonotype showed up many times. CDR3 coding DNA: TGCAGTGCTCACCAGGGATCGAACACCGGGGAGCTGTTTTTT. Its translation is CSAHQGSNTGELFF. The V gene is TRBV20-1, the J gene TRBJ2-2; TRBD1 might be the D (5 bases). This CDR3 contains 14 residues. Trimming took 5 bases from V and 0 from J, leaving 10 bases between them. Germline values: CDR1 DFQATT, CDR2 SNEGSKA (reference sequence).

This clonotype was detected ten times or more. The chain joins TRBV20-1 to TRBJ2-5; 9 bases map to TRBD1. The germline V gene encodes CDR1 DFQATT and CDR2 SNEGSKA (reference sequence). The CDR3 runs 14 residues. V shed 0 bases, J shed 5 bases, and the junction held 4 bases outside the gene matches. CDR3 in amino acids: CSAREWDRVETQYF. In DNA, the CDR3 is TGCAGTGCTAGAGAGTGGGACAGGGTGGAGACCCAGTACTTC.

In the case of this clonotype: Given a much more abundant clone one base away, this may be a read error. The CDR3 here is CASSLGGVVGGPYEQYF. CDR3 coding DNA: TGTGCTAGCAGCTTAGGGGGAGTTGTCGGGGGGCCCTACGAGCAGTACTTC. The J gene is TRBJ2-7, the V gene TRBV7-7; D is perhaps TRBD2 (7 bases). The CDR3 is made up of 17 amino acids. Germline-derived CDR1 and CDR2 are SSHAT and FNYEAQ (reference sequence).

This clonotype was observed many times. The J gene is TRBJ2-7, the V gene TRBV18, with D tentatively TRBD1 (5 bases). V dropped 2 bases and J dropped 3 bases, with 11 bases sitting between them. Germline-derived CDR1 and CDR2 are KGHSH and LQKENI. CDR3 length equals 14 residues. The CDR3 reads CASSPDPGNYEQYF. CDR3 nucleotide sequence: TGTGCCAGCTCACCAGACCCAGGGAACTACGAGCAGTACTTC.

This clonotype was picked up many times. This rearrangement joins TRBV11-2 to TRBJ2-5, with D perhaps being TRBD1 or TRBD2 (5 bases each). V lost 3 bases and J lost 2, with 13 bases in between. This CDR3 has 15 residues. Germline values: CDR1 SGHAT, CDR2 FQNNGV. CDR3 in DNA: TGTGCCAGCAGCTTCGGTGGGGGTAGGCAAGAGACCCAGTACTTC. It specifies CASSFGGGRQETQYF.

This clonotype was counted at least ten times. The V and J genes are TRBV29-1 and TRBJ2-1; 9 bases are a match to TRBD2. CDR3 size: 14 residues. The J segment lost 0 bases and the V segment lost 7 bases, leaving 4 bases of the junction unmatched. CDR1 SQVTM and CDR2 ANQGSEA come from the germline V gene. The DNA of the CDR3 is TGCAGCGCCAAAGCGGGAGGCTCCTACAATGAGCAGTTCTTC. Its protein is CSAKAGGSYNEQFF.

This clonotype was seen at least ten times. The J gene is TRBJ1-3, the V gene TRBV7-2, with no clear D. The CDR3 runs 12 residues. Germline lookup yields CDR1 SGHTA and CDR2 FQGNSA. V was trimmed by 5 bases and J by 7 bases, leaving 9 bases between them. DNA of the CDR3: TGTGCCAGCAGCCCAACGGGTAACACCATATATTTT. Translating gives CASSPTGNTIYF. Drawing the rest from reference TRBV7-2 and TRBJ1-3, the complete variable domain is GAGVSQSPSNKVTEKGKDVELRCDPISGHTALYWYRQSLGQGLEFLIYFQGNSAPDKSGLPSDRFSAERTGGSVSTLTIQRTQQEDSAVYLCASSPTGNTIYFGEGSWLTVV.

This clonotype was observed once. The V gene is TRBV19, the J gene TRBJ1-4, with 9 bases matching TRBD1. The CDR3 spans 17 residues. Germline V gene sequence: CDR1 LNHDA, CDR2 SQIVND (reference sequence). Losses at the gene ends were 7 bases for V and 1 base for J; bases not matched to a gene: 10. In nucleotides, the CDR3 is TGTGCCAGTACCCCCCCCGGACAGGGGAGAACTAATGAAAAACTGTTTTTT. Translated, it gives CASTPPGQGRTNEKLFF.

This clonotype was observed at least ten times. The rearrangement uses TRBV12-3 or TRBV12-4 and TRBJ2-5; D may be TRBD1 (7 bases). The CDR3 contains 13 residues. The germline V and J ends were trimmed by 3 bases and 4 bases, with 9 bases remaining between them. The CDR3 region is CASSFQGGETQYF. For the CDR3, the DNA is TGTGCCAGCAGTTTCCAGGGGGGAGAGACCCAGTACTTC.

This clonotype was found many times. V gene TRBV29-1 combines with J gene TRBJ2-2, with 8 bases lining up with TRBD1. This CDR3 contains 14 residues. Germline V gene sequence: CDR1 SQVTM, CDR2 ANQGSEA. The trim removed 7 bases at V and 6 bases at J, leaving 10 bases unmatched. DNA of the CDR3: TGCAGCGCCCGACAGGGGCCGATGGCCGGGGAGCTGTTTTTT. This translates into CSARQGPMAGELFF.

Worth noting for this clonotype: Just one base apart from a much larger clone, this may be a read error. Without the conserved terminal phenylalanine or tryptophan, this CDR3 likely stems from a read error. The J gene is TRBJ2-7, the V gene TRBV5-1; 12 bases agree with TRBD1. This CDR3 is built from 13 residues. Germline loops: CDR1 SGHRS, CDR2 YFSETQ. J lost 5 bases, V lost 5 bases, and 2 bases had no gene match. The CDR3, as DNA: TGCGCCAGCAGACGGGACAGGGGGCACGAGCAGTACTCC. Protein sequence: CASRRDRGHEQYS.

This clonotype has at least ten counts. The DNA for the CDR3 is TGCGCCAGCAGCCCCGCTAGCGGCAGCAAAAACATTCAGTACTTC. It codes for CASSPASGSKNIQYF. The chain is built from TRBV5-1 and TRBJ2-4; 7 nucleotides line up with TRBD2. The germline V gene has CDR1 SGHRS and CDR2 YFSETQ. The CDR3 consists of 15 residues. V trimming: 4 bases; J trimming: 3 bases; junction bases outside the gene matches: 7.

This clonotype was recorded at least ten times. The chain employs TRBV5-1 and TRBJ1-4; perhaps TRBD1 as D (5 bases). The CDR3 covers 14 residues. Germline values: CDR1 SGHRS, CDR2 YFSETQ. V lost 5 bases and J lost 4, with 12 bases in between. CDR3: CASRSGTGNEKLFF. CDR3 DNA sequence: TGCGCCAGCAGGTCCGGGACGGGTAATGAAAAACTGTTTTTT.

In this sample, this clonotype turned up many times. The chain recombines TRBV9 with TRBJ2-2, with D possibly being TRBD1 or TRBD2 (5 bases each). CDR1 and CDR2 (germline): SGDLS, YYNGEE. The CDR3 has 15 amino acids. The V gene lost 2 bases and the J gene lost 7 bases, with 15 bases spanning the gap. CDR3 nucleotide sequence: TGTGCCAGCAGCGTGGGGCAGGGAGTAGACGGGGAGCTGTTTTTT. Protein product: CASSVGQGVDGELFF.

This clonotype came up many times. The V and J genes are TRBV10-3 and TRBJ2-7; D is tentatively TRBD1 or TRBD2 (5 bases each). Germline CDR1 is ENHRY and CDR2 is SYGVKD. The CDR3 totals 12 residues. The V gene lost 6 bases and the J gene lost 1 base, with 7 bases spanning the gap. The DNA for the CDR3 is TGTGCCATCAGCGGGGCTTCCTACGAGCAGTACTTC. Amino acids: CAISGASYEQYF.

At least ten counts were recorded for this clonotype. The CDR3 loop is CASSKGTTSDYTF. CDR3 in DNA: TGTGCCAGCAGCAAAGGGACGACGTCGGACTACACCTTC. This sequence joins TRBV21-1 and TRBJ1-2. TRBV21-1 is a known pseudogene. CDR3 length: 13 amino acids.

At least ten counts were recorded for this clonotype. J is TRBJ2-1 and V is TRBV15; the D gene is possibly TRBD1 (8 bases). The germline gives CDR1 LNHNV, CDR2 YYDKDF (reference sequence). V dropped 1 base and J dropped 4 bases, with 14 bases sitting between them. The CDR3 consists of 16 residues. This CDR3 reads CATSRGGGDRYNEQFF. The CDR3 DNA reads TGTGCCACCAGCAGAGGGGGAGGGGACAGGTACAATGAGCAGTTCTTC.

This clonotype was seen ten or more times. The chain is built from TRBV12-3 or TRBV12-4 and TRBJ1-1, with D unresolved. This CDR3 comprises 16 residues. Trimming took 1 base from V and 0 from J, leaving 12 bases between them. In DNA form, the CDR3 reads TGTGCCAGCAGTTTAGTCGTCGCGATGATGAACACTGAAGCTTTCTTT. Protein: CASSLVVAMMNTEAFF.

This clonotype was observed at least ten times. The V call is TRBV5-1, the J call TRBJ2-3; 8 positions agree with TRBD2. CDR1 SGHRS and CDR2 YFSETQ come from the germline V gene. The CDR3 is 14 residues long. Trimming removed 4 bases from V and 4 bases from J; junction bases left unmatched: 5. The CDR3 DNA reads TGCGCCAGCAGCCCGGGACTAGACGCAGATACGCAGTATTTT. Translation: CASSPGLDADTQYF.

Turning to this clonotype: One junction end disagrees with the germline gene, perhaps due to a read error. The chain carries TRBV20-1 and TRBJ2-6; TRBD1 agrees at 7 bases. The CDR3 covers 18 residues. Germline assignment: CDR1 DFQATT and CDR2 SNEGSKA (reference sequence). The CDR3 sequence is CCARGRPGRGNGANVLTF. The DNA for the CDR3 is TGCTGTGCTAGAGGTCGGCCTGGCAGGGGGAATGGGGCCAACGTCCTGACTTTC.